The 27 T cell receptor beta chains given below trace back to one sample, sequenced in a study of T-cell memory formation after mild COVID-19. TCRdb processed the 5' RACE reads anew with MiXCR; each CDR3 protein has one entry. The sample consists of tens of thousands of distinct CDR3 sequences, about 15% of them appearing once. The specimen was PBMCs or a T cell subset sorted from them (not recorded which). The origin of the receptors is an adult woman who had mild COVID-19 (a few samples of this study predate the infection). Cell type and time point are not known.

V is TRBV4-3 and J is TRBJ2-7; perhaps TRBD2 as D (7 bases). CDR1 and CDR2 (germline): LGHNA, YSLEER. The CDR3 extends over 15 amino acids. Trimming left V 5 bases short and J 5 bases short, with 19 bases between. DNA of the CDR3: TGCGCCAGCAGCGGTCGTGGGGGGGCGCTGAACGAGCAGTACTTC. Encoded protein: CASSGRGGALNEQYF.

The CDR3 sequence is CASSLWGTKDQPQHF. DNA of the CDR3: TGTGCCAGCAGTTTGTGGGGAACTAAGGATCAGCCCCAGCATTTT. The chain joins TRBV12-3 or TRBV12-4 to TRBJ1-5; D is uncertain. The CDR3 is 15 amino acids. Trimming took off 3 bases at V and 5 bases at J, with 14 bases between the two ends.

This clonotype was detected a few times. V is TRBV7-9 and J is TRBJ1-1; 9 nucleotides line up with TRBD1. Germline lookup yields CDR1 SEHNR and CDR2 FQNEAQ (reference sequence). With 4 bases clipped from V and 0 bases from J, the junction kept 12 bases outside the gene matches. This CDR3 spans 18 amino acids. The CDR3 sequence: CASSSFETGGYMNTEAFF. The CDR3 DNA is TGTGCCAGCAGCTCCTTCGAGACAGGGGGTTACATGAACACTGAAGCTTTCTTT.

The chain carries TRBV5-1 and TRBJ1-1; possibly TRBD1 for D (5 bases). V shed 1 base and J shed 0 bases, with 7 bases lying between them. The CDR3 sequence is 14 residues long. Germline CDR1 is SGHRS and CDR2 is YFSETQ. CDR3 sequence reads: CASSLTGLNTEAFF. CDR3 bases: TGCGCCAGCAGCTTGACAGGATTGAACACTGAAGCTTTCTTT.

The chain is built from TRBV9 and TRBJ2-1; possible D gene TRBD2, 7 bases. V lost 7 bases to trimming and J lost 7 bases, with 12 bases between them. The CDR3 sequence is 12 residues long. From germline, CDR1 is SGDLS and CDR2 YYNGEE. Here the CDR3 DNA reads TGTGCCAGCGGGGGGGCGTTTAATGAGCAGTTCTTC. Translation gives CASGGAFNEQFF.

V and J are TRBV24-1 and TRBJ1-1, with D maybe TRBD1 (5 bases). Between the trimmed V and J ends, which lost 5 bases and 4 bases, there was a span of 10 bases. Germline V CDR1 and CDR2: KGHDR, SFDVKD. The CDR3 runs 13 residues. DNA for the CDR3: TGTGCCACCAGTGTTGGGGGGACCACTGAAGCTTTCTTT. Amino acid sequence: CATSVGGTTEAFF.

V usage is TRBV5-1 and J usage is TRBJ2-7; either TRBD1 or TRBD2 may fit D (5 bases each). Trimming left V 0 bases short and J 3 bases short, with 19 bases between. Germline CDR1 and CDR2: SGHRS and YFSETQ. The CDR3 spans 17 residues. CDR3 amino acids: CASSLGPRQRTVYEQYF. The CDR3 DNA is TGCGCCAGCAGCTTGGGGCCCCGACAGCGGACCGTCTACGAGCAGTACTTC.

This clonotype has a handful of counts. Sequence at one end of the junction differs from germline and may be a read error. V and J are TRBV12-3 or TRBV12-4 and TRBJ2-1; TRBD2 agrees at 7 bases. CDR3 length: 16 residues. The CDR3 region is CAISFGAAGTNNEQFF. The CDR3 nucleotides are TGTGCCATCAGTTTTGGGGCAGCGGGAACAAACAATGAGCAGTTCTTC.

This clonotype showed up many times. The chain uses TRBV20-1 and TRBJ2-1; 10 nucleotides match TRBD2. This CDR3 spans 15 amino acids. J was trimmed by 7 bases and V by 3 bases; bases with no gene match: 9. CDR1 and CDR2 (germline): DFQATT, SNEGSKA (reference sequence). The CDR3 is CSARDIAGGPNEQFF. The CDR3 nucleotides read TGCAGTGCTAGGGACATAGCGGGAGGCCCGAATGAGCAGTTCTTC.

The chain uses TRBV29-1 and TRBJ2-7; 8 nucleotides align to TRBD2. Trimming cost V 2 bases and J 0 bases; bases outside gene matches: 6. The germline V gene encodes CDR1 SQVTM and CDR2 ANQGSEA. This CDR3 region has 15 residues. The CDR3 region is CSVELLAESSYEQYF. For the CDR3, the DNA is TGCAGCGTTGAACTACTAGCGGAGAGCTCCTACGAGCAGTACTTC.

This clonotype appeared a few times. V is TRBV20-1 and J is TRBJ2-1; 9 bases map to TRBD2. There are 15 residues in the CDR3. In germline, CDR1 is DFQATT, CDR2 SNEGSKA (reference sequence). V was pared by 5 bases and J by 7 bases, with 12 bases of the junction left unmatched. The CDR3 spells CSAVNSGRSRNEQFF. The CDR3 bases are TGCAGTGCTGTTAATAGCGGGAGAAGTAGGAATGAGCAGTTCTTC.

The genes are TRBV25-1 and TRBJ1-2, with D possibly matching TRBD1 (6 bases). The germline V and J ends were trimmed by 0 bases and 4 bases, with 12 bases remaining between them. The CDR3 runs 15 residues. The germline CDR1 and CDR2 sequences are MGHDK and SYGVNS. The CDR3 sequence: CASSEYGGPGYGYTF. For the CDR3, the DNA is TGTGCCAGCAGTGAATATGGGGGGCCCGGCTATGGCTACACCTTC.

The chain employs TRBV7-2 and TRBJ2-7, with D perhaps matching TRBD2 (5 bases). The CDR3 is 13 amino acids. V was shortened by 2 bases and J by 3 bases, with 8 bases between the two germline ends. Germline CDR1 and CDR2: SGHTA and FQGNSA. This CDR3 is CASSLFEGYEQYF. The CDR3 DNA is TGTGCCAGCAGCTTATTCGAGGGCTACGAGCAGTACTTC.

V gene TRBV20-1 combines with J gene TRBJ2-7; tentatively, D is TRBD2 (6 bases). The germline V and J ends were trimmed by 5 bases and 7 bases, with 15 bases remaining between them. The CDR3 covers 12 residues. Germline V gene sequence: CDR1 DFQATT, CDR2 SNEGSKA (reference sequence). In DNA, the CDR3 is TGCAGTGCTGGTCCCTTTGGGGGGGAGCAGTACTTC. Protein: CSAGPFGGEQYF.

The chain is built from TRBV4-2 and TRBJ2-7; no reliable D call. Germline CDR1 LGHNA, CDR2 YNFKEQ. The CDR3 loop spans 13 amino acids. V was cut by 0 bases and J by 4 bases, with 7 bases left in between. CDR3 protein: CASSQDELYEQYF. CDR3 in DNA: TGTGCCAGCAGCCAAGATGAGCTATACGAGCAGTACTTC.

This clonotype was seen ten or more times. This rearrangement joins TRBV7-9 to TRBJ1-2, with a tentative D call TRBD1 (6 bases). The CDR3 is 17 residues long. CDR1 and CDR2 (germline): SEHNR, FQNEAQ (reference sequence). V lost 7 bases and J lost 8, with 29 bases in between. CDR3 protein: CASIPLPVEPGQRGYTF. Here the CDR3 DNA reads TGTGCCAGCATTCCCCTCCCGGTGGAACCGGGACAAAGAGGCTACACCTTC.

This clonotype was counted many times. This sequence joins TRBV15 and TRBJ2-3; perhaps TRBD2 as D (6 bases). CDR1 and CDR2 from the germline V gene are LNHNV and YYDKDF (reference sequence). The CDR3 loop spans 18 amino acids. Between the trimmed V and J ends, which lost 0 bases and 6 bases, there was a span of 22 bases. The CDR3: CATSRDRLGGAAFDTQYF. DNA for the CDR3: TGTGCCACCAGCAGAGATCGATTAGGCGGGGCCGCATTTGATACGCAGTATTTT.

Only a few counts were recorded for this clonotype. This chain links TRBV4-3 with TRBJ2-7, with D perhaps matching TRBD1 or TRBD2 (5 bases each). V was pared by 2 bases and J by 3 bases, with 17 bases between. CDR1 LGHNA and CDR2 YSLEER come from the germline V gene. The CDR3 extends over 16 amino acids. The CDR3 coding sequence is TGCGCCAGCAGCCAATCCCTGGGACCCTACTACTACGAGCAGTACTTC. Encoded protein: CASSQSLGPYYYEQYF.

This clonotype was picked up a small number of times. This CDR3 is CASSYSKGSYEQYF. For the CDR3, the DNA is TGTGCCAGCAGTTACTCGAAAGGCAGCTACGAGCAGTACTTC. The chain links TRBV6-5 to TRBJ2-7; D not resolved. CDR1 and CDR2 (germline): MNHEY, SVGAGI. Trimming stripped 0 bases from V and 3 bases from J, with 9 bases between. The CDR3 contains 14 residues.

This clonotype was picked up a small number of times. This rearrangement joins TRBV20-1 to TRBJ2-1; the match to TRBD2 covers 9 bases. With V trimmed by 5 bases and J by 5 bases, 16 bases remained unmatched. Germline CDR1 reads DFQATT; CDR2 reads SNEGSKA (reference sequence). This CDR3 has 17 amino acids. The CDR3 DNA reads TGCAGTGCTCCACCTACCGGGGAGCGGGGGGTGCACAATGAGCAGTTCTTC. Translating gives CSAPPTGERGVHNEQFF.

This clonotype was counted only a few times. The chain carries TRBV7-9 and TRBJ1-1; TRBD1 is a possible D gene (6 bases). The CDR3 is 17 residues long. Trimming pared 2 bases from V and 2 bases from J, leaving 18 bases between. The germline gives CDR1 SEHNR, CDR2 FQNEAQ (reference sequence). The CDR3 loop reads CASSLFSPGVLNTEAFF. The CDR3 DNA reads TGTGCCAGCAGCTTATTCAGTCCAGGGGTTCTAAACACTGAAGCTTTCTTT.

The chain employs TRBV5-1 and TRBJ2-1; 10 bases agree with TRBD2. Germline V gene lookup returns CDR1 SGHRS and CDR2 YFSETQ. After removal of 3 bases from V and 8 bases from J, the junction contained 8 bases not matched to a gene. The CDR3 spans 15 residues. CDR3 protein: CASSSLGLAVYEQFF. DNA for the CDR3: TGCGCCAGCAGCTCACTAGGACTAGCGGTCTATGAGCAGTTCTTC.

This clonotype was observed a few times. J is TRBJ2-4 and V is TRBV5-1, with D uncertain. Germline V gene data show CDR1 as SGHRS and CDR2 as YFSETQ. The CDR3 contains 15 residues. V was clipped by 3 bases and J by 0 bases, with 10 bases between them. The CDR3 DNA reads as TGCGCCAGCAGCTCCCCCGATCTAGCCAAAAACATTCAGTACTTC. Translating it yields CASSSPDLAKNIQYF.

The chain combines TRBV4-1 with TRBJ1-2, with 10 positions matching TRBD1. In germline, CDR1 is MGHRA, CDR2 YSYEKL. V lost 1 base to trimming and J lost 8 bases; unmatched junction nucleotides: 7. The CDR3 extends over 15 amino acids. As DNA, the CDR3 is TGCGCCAGCAGCCAAGTTGTATGGGACAGGGGAGGCTACACCTTC. Amino acid sequence: CASSQVVWDRGGYTF.

This clonotype was seen a handful of times. V is TRBV7-9 and J is TRBJ2-7; 7 bases match TRBD2. From germline, CDR1 is SEHNR and CDR2 FQNEAQ (reference sequence). The CDR3 length is 15 residues. Losses at the gene ends were 5 bases for V and 3 bases for J; bases not matched to a gene: 10. The CDR3 sequence is CASSPREGRLYEQYF. CDR3 DNA sequence: TGTGCCAGCAGCCCAAGGGAGGGACGACTCTACGAGCAGTACTTC.

This clonotype has a count of ten or more. The V call is TRBV5-1, the J call TRBJ1-1; tentative D call: TRBD1 (5 bases). The germline V and J ends were trimmed by 0 bases and 1 base, with 10 bases remaining between them. The CDR3 length is 15 residues. Germline CDR1 reads SGHRS; CDR2 reads YFSETQ. CDR3 amino acids: CASSLGSQGNTEAFF. CDR3 nucleotides: TGCGCCAGCAGCTTGGGATCTCAGGGGAACACTGAAGCTTTCTTT.

This clonotype is deemed medium-sized. The CDR3 here is CASSLAEGGPTYEQYF. The CDR3 region has the DNA TGTGCCAGCAGCTTAGCGGAGGGCGGTCCAACCTACGAGCAGTACTTC. The chain joins TRBV7-8 to TRBJ2-7, with D possibly being TRBD2 (6 bases). V shed 0 bases and J shed 2 bases, with 14 bases lying between them. Germline CDR1 and CDR2: SGHVS and FQNEAQ. This CDR3 region has 16 residues.